Described below is a single T cell receptor (beta chain) sequence and its context. Its antigen is currently not known. No base quality values were provided; no much bigger clone lies one nucleotide off. The library was prepared using the immunoSEQ multiplex PCR assay. For the multiplex PCR, a mixture combining 60 forward primers for TCR Vbeta segments and 13 reverse primers for TCR Jbeta segments was used. A multiplex PCR assay on genomic DNA amplified the CDR3 region of rearranged TCR beta genes. On the Illumina HiSeq System, the amplified TCR beta libraries were sequenced as 87-base-pair reads. Regarding the original processing steps: In a later analysis, roughly 80 million unique TCR beta chains were counted across the roughly 670 repertoires, and around 10 million of these chains were shared by at least two donors. A nearest-neighbor algorithm error-corrected the raw reads and collapsed the reads into unique sequences, merging closely related sequences to remove PCR and sequencing errors. To assign V, D and J gene segments, CDR3 sequences were aligned to IMGT reference sequences. For a sequence to be retained, at least a six-nucleotide match to both a V gene segment and a J gene segment was required. A rearrangement was called productive if the CDR3 had no stop codons and remained in frame with V and J, and every other rearrangement was called non-productive. Following IMGT convention, CDR3 was defined as the stretch from the second conserved V-encoded cysteine up to the conserved J-encoded phenylalanine. In an earlier analysis of 500 to 650 of the donors, sequences lacking an unambiguous match to a single V gene segment were excluded. An earlier analysis of 500 to 700 of the donors classified V segments as functional when productive rearrangements were above 56.7% and as segregating when the standard deviation between donors was above 5%. A statistical classification framework was built for diagnosing cytomegalovirus status from the catalog of TCR beta chain sequences. In a later analysis, V and J genes were assigned by comparing TCR nucleotide sequences against IMGT/GENE-DB human TR gene sequences. In a later analysis, CDR3 sequences and most-parsimonious VDJ recombination scenarios were assigned using the TCRdist pipeline. In a later analysis, each TCR beta chain was defined by its CDR3 amino acid sequence together with its V-gene family, and reads without a unique V-gene family were excluded. To address suspected cross-contamination and a sequencing artifact, a later analysis removed several hundred highly shared, low-generation-probability nucleotide sequences. For each public chain, a later analysis derived a clonal expansion index from normalized ranks of inferred template counts within each repertoire. In a later analysis, generation probabilities were computed using a VDJ recombination model fitted to out-of-frame rearrangements, and the results were checked against IGoR. Hypergeometric tests were used in a later analysis to score TCR-TCR, TCR-HLA and TCR-CMV co-occurrence, with a repertoire-size bias correction applied to the TCR pairs. False discovery rates were estimated in a later analysis by permuting HLA or CMV assignments 20 times. In a later analysis, co-occurring TCRs were grouped using DBSCAN, with TCRdist sequence similarity added in when clustering inside HLA-allele-positive subsets. Repertoires with fewer than 30,000 or more than 120,000 public chains were left out of co-occurrence clustering, as were roughly five repertoires with anomalous nucleotide sharing. What TCRdb holds here is the immuneACCESS table cut down to in-frame rearrangements. Part of the clones is not present; checked against another copy, under half of the missing clones reflect an unresolved V gene, and the others are unexplained. The V and J calls and the clone size are those of that table, but D and trimming were determined from the DNA. This sample comprises about 130,000 clones, roughly 82% of them detected only once. Together, the top ten hold 2.5% to 3% of the sample.

The cohort consisted of hundreds of healthy bone marrow donors. At the time of sampling, every cohort member was nominally healthy, though immune exposures that went unrecorded were likely present. The donor was CMV seropositive and was included in the group of 289 seropositive cohort members. A peripheral blood sample was provided by each donor, and peripheral blood mononuclear cells were used for TCR beta sequencing. The Qiagen DNeasy Blood Extraction Kit was used to extract genomic DNA from the blood cell samples. The data derive from a study of cytomegalovirus exposure and HLA in healthy donors (dated by TCRdb to 2017 to 2019). Some background on the complete study: An earlier analysis of 587 of the donors reported approximately 270 Gb of sequence data and roughly 110 million unique TCR beta sequences from about 180 million T cells. The later analysis used no new phenotypic data to find candidate immune exposures, relying instead on TCR beta sequences and their occurrence across donors. All discovery cohort repertoires had been generated using a single sequencing platform. In addition to the first cohort of roughly 700 subjects, a separate validation cohort of under 150 different subjects was used. Using immunosequencing, the study profiled T cell repertoires from 666 subjects and related those repertoires to cytomegalovirus serostatus. A later analysis re-examined previously published TCR beta repertoires from 610 or so donors and added high-resolution HLA genotyping to investigate patterns of TCR occurrence. Among some 400 genotyped donors of the cohort, an average of roughly 230,000 unique TCR beta nucleotide sequences was sequenced per donor, of which approximately 18% were non-productive. Both class I and class II loci were covered by HLA typing, at four-digit resolution. A handful of DR-DQ haplotypes were handled as single units for association and clustering because linkage in the cohort was strong. The study was designed to test whether signatures of past pathogen exposure could be identified by cataloging public T cell receptors. Donor age, sex, ethnicity and CMV serostatus were collected together with the repertoire data. The number of typed donors differed by locus: roughly 620-640 for A, B, C, DRB1 and DQB1; 522 for DQA1; about 600 for DPA1; and 400 to 480 for DPB1. In an earlier analysis of 587 of the donors, high-throughput TCR beta sequencing was used to judge whether each TCR beta V gene segment behaved as functional or pseudogenic. Among the roughly 400 genotyped donors, around 81% belonged to the genetic ancestry cluster associated with self-reported Caucasian donors. The study combined high-throughput TCR immunosequencing, statistical association of individual TCRs with disease status, and machine learning to predict cytomegalovirus infection status. An early release covering 550 to 650 HLA-typed donors comprised approximately 290 gigabases of sequencing data and 65 million to 100 million unique TCR sequences. Genome-wide SNP genotypes for about three fifths of the roughly 670 donors were used in a later genetic analysis, which treated that subset as a discovery cohort. Broader findings and caveats from the paper: The sequencing pipeline was judged likely to have produced a cluster of highly shared sequence variants as a technical artifact. CMV serostatus was the only immune exposure information available for the cohort. According to the authors, the approach could potentially be generalized to other disease states and immunological phenotypes. In a later analysis, TCR association rates were found to vary across HLA loci, with the most associated TCRs seen for DRB1 alleles and the fewest for HLA-C alleles. When HLA alleles, especially DR and DQ, strongly co-occurred, TCR associations were difficult to assign to individual alleles. V-gene and J-gene trimming of TCR beta chains was associated with a missense DCLRE1C variant in a later genetic analysis, and the association was replicated in an independent cohort. In both the original and validation cohorts, the classifier was reported to diagnose cytomegalovirus status with high specificity and sensitivity. In vitro tests confirmed that a few of the cytomegalovirus-associated TCR beta chains recognize cytomegalovirus antigens. Most TCR sequences were observed very rarely across donors, whereas some public TCRs were present in many individuals. In a later genetic analysis, fewer N-insertions in productive TCRs were reported among donors in an Asian-associated ancestry cluster than the roughly 710-donor mean. In a later analysis, HLA-associated TCR beta chains showed more clonal expansion and lower generation probabilities than non-associated chains that were equally common. Several of the top co-occurrence clusters appeared to be linked to parvovirus B19, influenza, CMV and Epstein-Barr virus, according to a later analysis. In a later analysis, 16,951 TCR beta sequences were associated with specific HLA alleles at a false discovery rate of 0.05. Because HLA typing was unavailable for some donors at each locus, only the typed subset was used in association tests. A further reported finding was that TCR beta sequences accurately predicted the HLA-A and HLA-B alleles for most subjects in the first cohort. The cohort was sequenced for TCR beta chains only, and without alpha or paired-chain data the features that could be detected were limited. Roughly uniform sequencing depth across donors was assumed in presence/absence analyses, although this assumption may not hold. Linkage disequilibrium might explain the correlated functional status among segregating V segments, but an unknown experimental factor could not be ruled out. The earlier analysis of 587 of the donors excluded approximately 17 rarely observed V segments, including chromosome 9 orphons, because counts were too low. According to a later analysis, most CMV-associated TCR beta chains appeared to be HLA-restricted, and the HLA associations seemed to be driven largely by CMV exposure. In an earlier analysis of over 550 of the donors, most TCR beta V segments were observed in productive rearrangements about 87% or about 30% of the time, broadly matching IMGT annotations. In the study, some 160 TCR beta chains were listed as associated with cytomegalovirus.

The source material was PBMCs. The clonotype originates from a young woman in good health and CMV-seropositive.

The CDR3 region reads CASSSVGGGYGYTF. The nucleotide sequence reads as follows: TGTGCCAGCAGTTCCGTGGGGGGAGGCTATGGCTACACCTTC. The chain is assembled from TRBV27 and TRBJ1-2, with TRBD1 as a weak D call on 5 bases. CDR1 and CDR2 (MNHEY, SMNVEV) derive from the germline V gene (reference sequence). V was cut back by 4 bases and J by 4 bases, leaving a gap of 13 bases between them. Taken from cysteine to phenylalanine, the CDR3 has 14 residues. Just the 42-base CDR3 DNA is kept, in frame starting at base 1.